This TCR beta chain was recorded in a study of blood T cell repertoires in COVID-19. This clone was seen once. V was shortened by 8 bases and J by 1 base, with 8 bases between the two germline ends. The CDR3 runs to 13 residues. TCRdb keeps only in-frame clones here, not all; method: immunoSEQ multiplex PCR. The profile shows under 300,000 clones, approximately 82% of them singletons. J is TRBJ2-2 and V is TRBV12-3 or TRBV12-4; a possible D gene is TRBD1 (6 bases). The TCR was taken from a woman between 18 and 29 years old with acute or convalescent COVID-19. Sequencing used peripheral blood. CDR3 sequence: CASSQGNTGELFF. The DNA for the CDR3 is TGTGCCAGCTCACAGGGGAACACCGGGGAGCTGTTTTTT.